These T cell receptor beta chains were read from a single sample in a study of blood T cell repertoires in COVID-19. Produced via immunoSEQ multiplex PCR; TCRdb's table is partial and in-frame only. The sample carries around 130,000 clones, approximately 90% recorded once. Material: peripheral blood. These receptors were taken from an elderly woman with acute or convalescent COVID-19. The CDR3 runs from the conserved cysteine through the conserved F or W.

V: TRBV6-5
CDR3: CASSYGLPAFYEQYF

V: TRBV30
CDR3: CARQAGVNTEAFF

V: TRBV20-1
CDR3: CSASQAQTQYF

V: TRBV5-1
CDR3: CASSLVGTHNEQFF

V: TRBV9
CDR3: CASSPWGGAYNEQFF

V: TRBV5-1
CDR3: CASSLTSGGVYEQFF

V: TRBV20-1
CDR3: CSASGGGIQETQYF

V: TRBV7-6
CDR3: CASSLETGGIYGYTF

V: TRBV12-3/TRBV12-4
CDR3: CASKGGNQPQHF

V: TRBV7-8
CDR3: CASSPPTGEGYEQYF

V: TRBV30
CDR3: CAWTGSWTGELFF

V: TRBV9
CDR3: CASSHSVRGGTDTQYF

V: TRBV18
CDR3: CASSPGTGVTNEKLFF

V: TRBV6-5
CDR3: CASRRQGSGGYTF

V: TRBV3-1/TRBV3-2
CDR3: CASSHLGLDTGELFF

V: TRBV24-1
CDR3: CATSDRRGPNTGELFF

V: TRBV11-2
CDR3: CASSPRDRGTTNEKLFF

V: TRBV5-5
CDR3: CASSFSYSGANVLTF

V: TRBV19
CDR3: CASGRQGTGNTIYF

V: TRBV5-1
CDR3: CASSSVSGETQYF

V: TRBV10-3
CDR3: CAISESSGRDEQFF

V: TRBV24-1
CDR3: CATRGTGAGELFF

V: TRBV18
CDR3: CASSPPGSRNEKLFF

V: TRBV2
CDR3: CASSEGDRVGYGYTF

V: TRBV7-9
CDR3: CASSLEVAGGAEGYTF

V: TRBV7-9
CDR3: CASSLTGQNTEAFF

V: TRBV2
CDR3: CASTRQTSNQPQHF

V: TRBV9
CDR3: CASSVSNGGPHEAFF

V: TRBV5-1
CDR3: CASSLEATVSSYNEQFF

V: TRBV19
CDR3: CASSSLGSLNYGYTF

V: TRBV7-2
CDR3: CASSLTATVGTEAFF

V: TRBV2
CDR3: CASRKTRGNYGYTF

V: TRBV19
CDR3: CASSPNGEGNSPLHF

V: TRBV5-6
CDR3: CASSNLPGQGAVYGYTF

V: TRBV18
CDR3: CASSPPSLSSYEQYF

V: TRBV5-6
CDR3: CASSSRTGWGSETQYF

V: TRBV9
CDR3: CASSLGTGGFETQYF

V: TRBV7-2
CDR3: CASSLERGGLEQYF

V: TRBV30
CDR3: CAWGGQFRTYTF

V: TRBV28
CDR3: CASSLAAGVDYGYTF

V: TRBV9
CDR3: CASSVDGLRASEAFF

V: TRBV6-1
CDR3: CASSESRVGQPQHF

V: TRBV7-9
CDR3: CASSPRQEEYNEQFF

V: TRBV12-5
CDR3: CASGLAEETQYF

V: TRBV2
CDR3: CASKGARSSYNSPLHF

V: TRBV7-2
CDR3: CASSPLPGVGGNTIYF

V: TRBV29-1
CDR3: CSPRGDRGNEQFF